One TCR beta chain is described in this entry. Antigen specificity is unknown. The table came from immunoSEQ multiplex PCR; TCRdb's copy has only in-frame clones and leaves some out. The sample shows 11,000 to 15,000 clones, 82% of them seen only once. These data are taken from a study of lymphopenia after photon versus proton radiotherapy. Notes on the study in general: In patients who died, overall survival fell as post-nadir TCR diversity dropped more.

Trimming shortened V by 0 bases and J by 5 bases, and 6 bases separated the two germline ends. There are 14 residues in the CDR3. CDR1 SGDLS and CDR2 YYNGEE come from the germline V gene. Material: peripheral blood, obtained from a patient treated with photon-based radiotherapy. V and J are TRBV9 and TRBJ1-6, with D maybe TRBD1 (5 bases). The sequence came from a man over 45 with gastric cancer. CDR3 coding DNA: TGTGCCAGCAGCGTAGGAGGGGATAATTCACCCCTCCACTTT. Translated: CASSVGGDNSPLHF.